Presented here are 25 T cell receptor beta chains from one specimen sequenced in a study of blood T cells in healthy people across ages. For the second PCR, which ran for about 7 to 11 cycles, a sample-barcoded 5' primer and a J-beta primer mix were used. TCRdb re-called the 5' RACE reads with MiXCR, one entry per CDR3 protein. The table records roughly 2 million distinct CDR3 sequences, roughly 49% of them present only once. Sample: blood. These receptors originate from a woman in her thirties or forties in good health.

This clonotype turned up a few times. The rearrangement joins TRBV24-1 to TRBJ2-7; D gene uncertain. Trimming pared 4 bases from V and 6 bases from J, leaving 12 bases between. Germline loops: CDR1 KGHDR, CDR2 SFDVKD. CDR3 length: 13 amino acids. In DNA form, the CDR3 reads TGTGCCACCAGTGAAACGGACCCGCCCGAGCAGTACTTC. It is translated as CATSETDPPEQYF.

The table lists this clonotype with many counts. This chain uses TRBV29-1 with TRBJ2-7, with D uncertain. CDR3 length: 12 amino acids. Germline values: CDR1 SQVTM, CDR2 ANQGSEA. Trimming took off 5 bases at V and 3 bases at J, with 11 bases between the two ends. CDR3 sequence reads: CSVLTGVYEQYF. In DNA form, the CDR3 reads TGCAGCGTTTTAACCGGTGTCTACGAGCAGTACTTC.

This clonotype was seen once. The chain combines TRBV7-2 with TRBJ2-5, with 9 bases matching TRBD1. The germline V gene encodes CDR1 SGHTA and CDR2 FQGNSA. The V and J ends lost 4 bases and 11 bases, in that order; junction bases with no gene match: 11. The CDR3 totals 14 residues. This chain's CDR3 is CASSWDRARNEQYF. The CDR3 DNA is TGTGCCAGCAGCTGGGACAGGGCGAGAAATGAGCAGTACTTC.

The V call is TRBV5-1, the J call TRBJ2-3, with TRBD1 matching over 9 bases. This CDR3 has 20 amino acids. With V trimmed by 1 base and J by 2 bases, 17 bases remained unmatched. CDR1 is SGHRS, CDR2 YFSETQ, per germline. This CDR3 reads CASSLLDRVTTGGSTDTQYF. CDR3 DNA: TGCGCCAGCAGCTTGCTCGACAGAGTAACGACAGGGGGATCCACAGATACGCAGTATTTT.

This clonotype was observed once. The chain joins TRBV12-3 or TRBV12-4 to TRBJ1-3, with D uncertain. There are 16 residues in the CDR3. The germline V and J ends were trimmed by 6 bases and 0 bases, with 15 bases remaining between them. Here the CDR3 reads CASRWSRLSSGNTIYF. In nucleotides, the CDR3 is TGTGCCAGCAGATGGTCCCGGCTGAGCTCTGGAAACACCATATATTTT.

V and J are TRBV7-2 and TRBJ2-3; D is unresolved. The CDR3 totals 11 residues. Germline V CDR1 and CDR2: SGHTA, FQGNSA. V gave up 3 bases and J gave up 13 bases, with 11 bases separating them. CDR3 protein: CASSLGSAEYF. The DNA for the CDR3 is TGTGCCAGCAGCTTGGGATCCGCGGAGTATTTT.

In this sample, this clonotype turned up a few times. The rearrangement uses TRBV24-1 and TRBJ2-7, with 8 bases aligning to TRBD1. The CDR3 runs 13 residues. J gave up 3 bases and V 10 bases, and 7 bases lay outside the gene matches. Germline CDR1 and CDR2: KGHDR and SFDVKD. The CDR3 sequence is CATARTGYYEQYF. For the CDR3, the DNA is TGTGCCACAGCACGGACAGGGTACTACGAGCAGTACTTC.

Note on this clonotype: One end of the junction fails to match germline, which may point to a read error. The rearrangement uses TRBV4-1 and TRBJ2-1; the match to TRBD1 covers 7 bases. The CDR3 runs 15 residues. CDR1 is MGHRA and CDR2 is YSYEKL in the germline V gene. The CDR3 region is CASSLDREFYNEQLF. DNA of the CDR3: TGCGCCAGCAGCCTAGACAGGGAGTTCTACAATGAGCAGCTCTTC.

This clonotype was observed at least ten times. The chain has TRBV28 and TRBJ2-5; D remains unclear. CDR1 MDHEN and CDR2 SYDVKM come from the germline V gene. The CDR3 runs to 16 residues. With 2 bases removed from V and 5 bases from J, the gap between germline ends came to 18 bases. CDR3 region: CASSLVTVGFRETQYF. In DNA form, the CDR3 reads TGTGCCAGCAGTTTAGTGACCGTAGGATTTAGGGAGACCCAGTACTTC.

The rearrangement uses TRBV6-2 or TRBV6-3 and TRBJ2-1; 11 bases line up with TRBD1. The junction had 5 bases not matched to a gene; V was cut back by 6 bases and J by 7 bases. The CDR3 consists of 14 residues. CDR1 and CDR2 (germline): MNHEY, SVGEGT. The DNA of the CDR3 is TGTGCCAGCAGAACCGGGACAGGGGGAAATGAGCAGTTCTTC. It codes for CASRTGTGGNEQFF.

This clonotype was found a few times. The chain is built from TRBV2 and TRBJ2-3; 8 nucleotides agree with TRBD1. CDR3 length: 14 amino acids. The germline gives CDR1 SNHLY, CDR2 FYNNEI. V gave up 11 bases and J gave up 6 bases; unmatched junction bases: 13. CDR3 in amino acids: CAASGQGGLDTQYF. The CDR3 region has the DNA TGTGCCGCTTCAGGACAGGGTGGATTGGATACGCAGTATTTT.

The chain joins TRBV7-9 to TRBJ2-1; D might be TRBD2 (5 bases). The CDR3 has 13 residues. The ends were cut back, 5 bases at V and 10 bases at J, with 15 bases in the middle. The germline V gene encodes CDR1 SEHNR and CDR2 FQNEAQ (reference sequence). CDR3 in DNA: TGTGCCAGCAGCCTAACTCAACTAGACGAGCAGTTCTTC. It translates to CASSLTQLDEQFF.

This clonotype is a singleton in its sample. The chain recombines TRBV27 with TRBJ2-1, with TRBD1 matching over 8 bases. The CDR3 is 16 amino acids. Germline CDR1 is MNHEY and CDR2 is SMNVEV (reference sequence). V lost 6 bases, J lost 0 bases, and 7 bases stayed unmatched. The CDR3 nucleotides read TGTGCCAGCAGATGGACAGGGATAAGCTCCTACAATGAGCAGTTCTTC. Protein: CASRWTGISSYNEQFF.

V gene TRBV7-9 combines with J gene TRBJ2-7, with D perhaps being TRBD1 or TRBD2 (7 bases each). The CDR3 extends over 16 amino acids. V lost 0 bases, J lost 6 bases, and 18 bases lay in between. Germline loops: CDR1 SEHNR, CDR2 FQNEAQ (reference sequence). CDR3 sequence: CASSLASTGRGREQYF. The CDR3 bases are TGTGCCAGCAGCTTAGCGTCGACAGGGCGGGGGCGCGAGCAGTACTTC.

V and J are TRBV27 and TRBJ1-5; no clear D gene. The CDR3 extends over 12 amino acids. The V end lost 10 bases, the J end lost 5 bases, and 12 bases lay between the germline ends. Germline V CDR1 and CDR2: MNHEY, SMNVEV (reference sequence). CDR3 bases: TGTGCCACGGGCGAGGTAGATCAGCCCCAGCATTTT. It is translated as CATGEVDQPQHF.

The chain joins TRBV7-2 to TRBJ1-4; D perhaps matches TRBD1 (6 bases). V was clipped by 3 bases and J by 8 bases, with 19 bases between them. Germline CDR1 SGHTA, CDR2 FQGNSA. This CDR3 region has 16 residues. CDR3 DNA sequence: TGTGCCAGCAGCTTTAAAACGGGGGCCGTGGGCGAAAAACTGTTTTTT. Amino acid sequence: CASSFKTGAVGEKLFF. Full variable domain (missing parts from reference TRBV7-2 and TRBJ1-4): GAGVSQSPSNKVTEKGKDVELRCDPISGHTALYWYRQSLGQGLEFLIYFQGNSAPDKSGLPSDRFSAERTGGSVSTLTIQRTQQEDSAVYLCASSFKTGAVGEKLFFGSGTQLSVL.

The chain carries TRBV5-1 and TRBJ1-1; D is perhaps TRBD1 (6 bases). The germline V gene has CDR1 SGHRS and CDR2 YFSETQ. V was trimmed by 5 bases and J by 3 bases, leaving 23 bases between them. This CDR3 contains 17 residues. The CDR3 is CASRPQGRGEIDTEAFF. CDR3 DNA: TGCGCCAGCAGACCACAGGGACGTGGAGAGATCGACACTGAAGCTTTCTTT.

V and J are TRBV5-5 and TRBJ1-2, with TRBD1 identical over 7 bases. The CDR3 length is 14 residues. Germline V gene data show CDR1 as SGHKS and CDR2 as YYEKEE (reference sequence). With 4 bases clipped from V and 0 bases from J, the junction kept 3 bases outside the gene matches. CDR3 region: CASSTGTANYGYTF. DNA of the CDR3: TGTGCCAGCAGCACCGGGACAGCTAACTATGGCTACACCTTC.

The chain joins TRBV19 to TRBJ1-5; D ambiguous. Trimming took off 3 bases at V and 4 bases at J, with 7 bases between the two ends. The CDR3 sequence is 13 residues long. CDR1 and CDR2 (germline): LNHDA, SQIVND (reference sequence). The CDR3 reads CASSIGWNQPQHF. Written as DNA, the CDR3 is TGTGCCAGTAGTATTGGTTGGAATCAGCCCCAGCATTTT.

V usage is TRBV7-2 and J usage is TRBJ2-5; 8 bases map to TRBD2. The CDR3 has 14 amino acids. After removal of 5 bases from V and 5 bases from J, the junction contained 7 bases not matched to a gene. CDR1 is SGHTA, CDR2 FQGNSA, per germline. CDR3 in amino acids: CASSDSGNKETQYF. The CDR3 region has the DNA TGTGCCAGCAGCGATAGCGGGAATAAGGAGACCCAGTACTTC.

The CDR3 reads CSASGVTYNEQFF. DNA of the CDR3: TGCAGTGCTAGTGGCGTGACTTACAATGAGCAGTTCTTC. This chain connects TRBV20-1 to TRBJ2-1; no clear D. This CDR3 region has 13 residues. V was shortened by 3 bases and J by 4 bases, with 10 bases between the two germline ends. Germline lookup yields CDR1 DFQATT and CDR2 SNEGSKA (reference sequence).

CDR3 sequence reads: CASMGQVSSSYNEQFF. The CDR3 DNA sequence: TGCGCCAGCATGGGGCAGGTTTCTAGCTCCTACAATGAGCAGTTCTTC. V and J are TRBV5-1 and TRBJ2-1, with D possibly TRBD1 on 5 matching bases. Trimming removed 6 bases from V and 0 bases from J, with 16 bases in between. In germline, CDR1 is SGHRS, CDR2 YFSETQ. The CDR3 runs to 16 residues. Full variable domain (outside the CDR3, taken from reference TRBV5-1 and TRBJ2-1): KAGVTQTPRYLIKTRGQQVTLSCSPISGHRSVSWYQQTPGQGLQFLFEYFSETQRNKGNFPGRFSGRQFSNSRSEMNVSTLELGDSALYLCASMGQVSSSYNEQFFGPGTRLTVL.

Notes on this clonotype: At one end, the junction sequence differs from germline, possibly due to a read error. The rearrangement joins TRBV7-2 to TRBJ2-7; 7 positions match TRBD1. CDR1 and CDR2 from the germline V gene are SGHTA and FQGNSA. The CDR3 extends over 16 amino acids. Written as DNA, the CDR3 is TGTGCCAGCAGTTTAGCCTCCGGGACAGTGAAATACGAGCAGTACTTC. It yields the protein CASSLASGTVKYEQYF.

The V call is TRBV10-3, the J call TRBJ2-5, with 7 bases lining up with TRBD1. This CDR3 is 13 amino acids long. CDR1 and CDR2 from the germline V gene are ENHRY and SYGVKD. V lost 6 bases to trimming and J lost 3 bases; unmatched junction nucleotides: 4. The CDR3 loop is CAIRMTGKETQYF. The DNA of the CDR3 is TGTGCCATCAGGATGACAGGGAAAGAGACCCAGTACTTC.

The V gene is TRBV10-3, the J gene TRBJ2-7, with D possibly matching TRBD1 (6 bases). The germline V and J ends were trimmed by 11 bases and 2 bases, with 19 bases remaining between them. The germline V gene has CDR1 ENHRY and CDR2 SYGVKD. The length of the CDR3 is 14 residues. In nucleotides, the CDR3 is TGTGCCGTCAAAATACTGCCAGGGGCCTACGAGCAGTACTTC. Translation: CAVKILPGAYEQYF.